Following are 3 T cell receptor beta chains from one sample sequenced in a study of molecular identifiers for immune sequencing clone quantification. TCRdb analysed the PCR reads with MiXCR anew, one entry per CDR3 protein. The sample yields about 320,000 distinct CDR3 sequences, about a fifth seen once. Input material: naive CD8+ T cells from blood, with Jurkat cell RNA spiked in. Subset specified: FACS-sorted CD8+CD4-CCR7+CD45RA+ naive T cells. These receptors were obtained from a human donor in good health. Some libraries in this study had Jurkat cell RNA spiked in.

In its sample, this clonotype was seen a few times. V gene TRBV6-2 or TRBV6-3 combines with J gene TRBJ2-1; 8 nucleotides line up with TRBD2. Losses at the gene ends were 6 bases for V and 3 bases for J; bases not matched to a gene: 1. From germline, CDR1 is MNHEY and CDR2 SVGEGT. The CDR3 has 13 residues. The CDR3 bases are TGTGCCAGCAGCGGGGGGGACTACAATGAGCAGTTCTTC. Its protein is CASSGGDYNEQFF.

CDR3 sequence (DNA): TGCAGCGTTGAGGGGGGCCAGGGGGCTTACATTCAGTACTTC. Its protein product is CSVEGGQGAYIQYF. The chain joins TRBV29-1 to TRBJ2-4; 8 nucleotides agree with TRBD1. This CDR3 is built from 14 residues. Trimming cost V 3 bases and J 8 bases; bases outside gene matches: 9. Per the germline V gene, CDR1 is SQVTM and CDR2 is ANQGSEA.

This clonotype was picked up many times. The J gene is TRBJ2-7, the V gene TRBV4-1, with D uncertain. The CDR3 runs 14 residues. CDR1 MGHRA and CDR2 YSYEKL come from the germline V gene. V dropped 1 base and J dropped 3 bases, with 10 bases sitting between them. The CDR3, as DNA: TGCGCCAGCAGCCAAGGGACGGATTTCTACGAGCAGTACTTC. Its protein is CASSQGTDFYEQYF.